The 10 T cell receptor beta chains below all came from one sample that was sequenced in a study of CD8 T cells in Susac syndrome. The RNA input was roughly 0.45 to 1 ug, and it was reverse transcribed with random hexamers. Each CDR3 protein is one row after TCRdb ran MiXCR on the immunoSEQ multiplex PCR reads. The data show 75,000 to 95,000 distinct CDR3 sequences, 91% seen once. Source material: CD8+ T cells from PBMCs. These receptors came from a human donor with multiple sclerosis.

The chain has TRBV7-9 and TRBJ2-2; TRBD1 might be the D (6 bases). The CDR3 spans 15 residues. The germline V gene encodes CDR1 SEHNR and CDR2 FQNEAQ (reference sequence). The V and J ends lost 4 bases and 1 base respectively, with 10 bases between them. DNA for the CDR3: TGTGCCAGCAGCTCAGCGGACAGGAACACCGGGGAGCTGTTTTTT. The encoded protein is CASSSADRNTGELFF.

The chain has TRBV27 and TRBJ2-7, with 7 bases lining up with TRBD1. The CDR3 has 15 residues. Per the germline V gene, CDR1 is MNHEY and CDR2 is SMNVEV (reference sequence). The J segment lost 4 bases and the V segment lost 2 bases, leaving 8 bases of the junction unmatched. The CDR3 DNA follows: TGTGCCAGCAGTTTAGCCACGACAGGGATTTACGAGCAGTACTTC. Translation: CASSLATTGIYEQYF.

The rearrangement links TRBV2 to TRBJ2-3, with 10 bases aligning to TRBD2. The germline V gene has CDR1 SNHLY and CDR2 FYNNEI. V gave up 5 bases and J gave up 8 bases; unmatched junction bases: 10. The CDR3 runs 15 residues. The CDR3 DNA follows: TGTGCCAGCAGTAAAAGGACTAGCGGTCGGGGTACGCAGTATTTT. This codes for CASSKRTSGRGTQYF.

This chain uses TRBV6-2 or TRBV6-3 with TRBJ1-1; possibly TRBD1 for D (5 bases). Germline CDR1 MNHEY, CDR2 SVGEGT. V lost 0 bases and J 5 bases, leaving 10 bases between the germline ends. The CDR3 runs to 14 residues. Here the CDR3 reads CASSYSIRVTEAFF. CDR3 DNA: TGTGCCAGCAGTTACTCGATCAGGGTAACTGAAGCTTTCTTT.

The chain has TRBV11-2 and TRBJ2-3; D perhaps matches TRBD2 (5 bases). The germline V gene has CDR1 SGHAT and CDR2 FQNNGV. The CDR3 spans 15 residues. V was trimmed by 3 bases and J by 2 bases, leaving 12 bases between them. For the CDR3, the DNA is TGTGCCAGCAGCTTGTCTAGCCATATCACAGATACGCAGTATTTT. Translated, it gives CASSLSSHITDTQYF.

V is TRBV20-1 and J is TRBJ2-7, with D uncertain. This CDR3 has 13 residues. V lost 3 bases to trimming and J lost 0 bases, with 9 bases between them. The V gene's germline CDR1 is DFQATT and CDR2 SNEGSKA (reference sequence). The CDR3 loop is CSARGYNSYEQYF. CDR3 bases: TGCAGTGCTAGGGGGTATAACTCCTACGAGCAGTACTTC.

This clonotype showed up just a few times. The gene calls are TRBV18 and TRBJ1-1, with 7 bases aligning to TRBD1. CDR1 is KGHSH and CDR2 is LQKENI in the germline V gene. The CDR3 length is 15 residues. V was clipped by 1 base and J by 1 base; unmatched bases: 3. The CDR3 sequence is CASSPRGGENTEAFF. The CDR3, as DNA: TGTGCCAGCTCACCACGAGGGGGCGAGAACACTGAAGCTTTCTTT.

The chain has TRBV7-2 and TRBJ2-5, with 10 nucleotides matching TRBD2. The CDR3 runs to 18 residues. Germline V CDR1 and CDR2: SGHTA, FQGNSA. Germline trimming cut 5 bases from V and 4 bases from J; bases unmatched to any gene: 16. Here the CDR3 reads CASSTRGLAELGGETQYF. In DNA form, the CDR3 reads TGTGCCAGCAGCACGCGAGGACTAGCGGAATTAGGAGGAGAGACCCAGTACTTC.

The chain couples TRBV29-1 to TRBJ1-3, with D possibly matching TRBD1 (6 bases). CDR3 length: 13 amino acids. The germline V gene has CDR1 SQVTM and CDR2 ANQGSEA. Trimming cost V 4 bases and J 1 base, with 8 bases left between them. The CDR3 coding sequence is TGCAGCGTTGCCACAGGGTCTGGAAACACCATATATTTT. Protein: CSVATGSGNTIYF.

The chain joins TRBV19 to TRBJ2-2; no clear D. The V and J ends lost 5 bases and 1 base respectively, with 8 bases between them. Germline loops: CDR1 LNHDA, CDR2 SQIVND (reference sequence). The CDR3 is made up of 14 amino acids. CDR3 residues: CASSLTGNTGELFF. CDR3 sequence (DNA): TGTGCCAGTAGTTTGACGGGGAACACCGGGGAGCTGTTTTTT.